These T cell receptor beta chains were read from a single sample in a study of blood T cell repertoires in COVID-19. Using immunoSEQ multiplex PCR, the repertoire was profiled, and TCRdb retains in-frame clones only, with some absent. The data show approximately 260,000 clones, 75% to 90% seen once. Sample: peripheral blood. The receptors derive from a woman aged 60-70 years with active or convalescent COVID-19. CDR3s include the opening cysteine and the closing phenylalanine or tryptophan. Each record gives: J gene, D gene, V gene, clone size, CDR3 DNA, CDR3 protein. The D gene is left open where the match is weak. Size is stated for part of the rows, as once, few or many counts, or as a class when the clone is expanded.

>TRBJ2-1|TRBD2|TRBV7-9|-
TGTGCCAGCAGCCCTAAGCGGGGGGGCCAGAATGAGCAGTTCTTC
CASSPKRGGQNEQFF
>TRBJ1-1|-|TRBV16|-
TGTGCCAGCAGCCAATCGTCCGGGGGGGGGAACACTGAAGCTTTCTTT
CASSQSSGGGNTEAFF
>TRBJ1-2|-|TRBV5-6|-
TGTGCCAGCAGCTTGGCTAGGCAGTTCTATGGCTACACCTTC
CASSLARQFYGYTF
>TRBJ1-1|-|TRBV5-1|-
TGCGCCAGCAGCTTAGGAGGGCGGACTGAAGCTTTCTTT
CASSLGGRTEAFF
>TRBJ1-2|-|TRBV2|-
TGTGCCAGCATGTTCGGGGCAGGACTAGGTGGCTACACCTTC
CASMFGAGLGGYTF
>TRBJ2-7|TRBD1|TRBV10-1|few
TGCGCCAGCAGTTGGGACAGAGGCGAGCAGTACTTC
CASSWDRGEQYF
>TRBJ2-7|TRBD1|TRBV5-6|-
TGTGCCAGCAGCATGACAGGGGGCGCGCAGTACTTC
CASSMTGGAQYF
>TRBJ1-3|TRBD1|TRBV30|many
TGTGCCTGGAGGGGCAGGGGGCTCCTCTCTGGAAACACCATATATTTT
CAWRGRGLLSGNTIYF
>TRBJ1-2|-|TRBV4-1|-
TGCGCCAGCAGCCTACGACAGAAGGATGGCTACACCTTC
CASSLRQKDGYTF
>TRBJ1-3|-|TRBV7-2|-
TGTGCCAGCGCCCCCCAAACAGGGCTTGGAAACACCATATATTTT
CASAPQTGLGNTIYF
>TRBJ2-3|TRBD2|TRBV19|-
TGTGCCAGTACCCGGGGGGGGTATAGCACAGATACGCAGTATTTT
CASTRGGYSTDTQYF
>TRBJ1-1|-|TRBV6-5|-
TGTGCCAGCAGTTATGTTCTGGGCAGGACTGAAGCTTTCTTT
CASSYVLGRTEAFF
>TRBJ2-5|TRBD1|TRBV12-3/TRBV12-4|-
TGTGCCAGCAGCCTGACAGGGTATGAGACCCAGTACTTC
CASSLTGYETQYF
>TRBJ1-1|-|TRBV3-1/TRBV3-2|few
TGTGCCAGCAGCCAAGGGGGGGTATTCACTGAAGCTTTCTTT
CASSQGGVFTEAFF
>TRBJ2-5|TRBD1|TRBV6-6|-
TGTGCCAGCAGTTACGTGGGACAGGGGGCGGGAGAGACCCAGTACTTC
CASSYVGQGAGETQYF
>TRBJ1-3|-|TRBV13|-
TGTGCCAGCAGCTTAACGGGTAAAAGCTCTGGAAACACCATATATTTT
CASSLTGKSSGNTIYF
>TRBJ1-6|TRBD1|TRBV27|once
TGTGCCAGCAGCCGGGGACAGTTTAATTCACCCCTCCACTTT
CASSRGQFNSPLHF
>TRBJ2-3|TRBD2|TRBV3-1/TRBV3-2|-
TGTGCCAGCAGCCGCAGGGCCGGCGGGGGAACAGATACGCAGTATTTT
CASSRRAGGGTDTQYF